Below are 28 T cell receptor beta chains sequenced from a single sample in a study of blood T cell repertoires in COVID-19. Repertoires were generated with immunoSEQ multiplex PCR, while TCRdb's copy carries only in-frame clones and drops some. The profile covers about 170,000 clones, with 85% to 90% appearing a single time and approximately 2% taken by the ten largest. The sequencing sample was made of peripheral blood. The receptors come from a man aged 50-59 years who had recovered from COVID-19.

This chain uses TRBV6-4 with TRBJ1-4; D is unclear. Germline CDR1 reads MRHNA; CDR2 reads SNTAGT. Trimming took 5 bases from V and 0 from J, leaving 10 bases between them. The CDR3 loop spans 15 amino acids. The CDR3 coding sequence is TGTGCCAGCAGTCAGACTGATGCAACTAATGAAAAACTGTTTTTT. This encodes CASSQTDATNEKLFF.

This clone has just a few counts. The DNA of the CDR3 is TGTGCCAGCAGCTTTGGGAGGGACCGGGAGCAGTACTTC. As protein: CASSFGRDREQYF. V gene TRBV7-9 combines with J gene TRBJ2-7, with 7 bases identical to TRBD2. J lost 7 bases, V lost 3 bases, and 6 bases had no gene match. The CDR3 is 13 residues long. Germline assignment: CDR1 SEHNR and CDR2 FQNEAQ (reference sequence).

This chain connects TRBV18 to TRBJ2-5, with a tentative D call TRBD2 (5 bases). Trimming took 3 bases from V and 4 from J, leaving 9 bases between them. Germline V gene sequence: CDR1 KGHSH, CDR2 LQKENI. There are 13 residues in the CDR3. This CDR3 reads CASSPLEGETQYF. The CDR3 DNA is TGTGCCAGCTCACCCCTCGAGGGAGAGACCCAGTACTTC.

The J gene is TRBJ1-1, the V gene TRBV11-2; TRBD1 matches at 8 bases. The CDR3 is 15 amino acids. V lost 8 bases and J lost 11; bases outside the gene matches: 19. Germline assignment: CDR1 SGHAT and CDR2 FQNNGV. This CDR3 reads CASGSGQALIGGAFF. The CDR3 region has the DNA TGTGCCAGCGGGTCGGGACAGGCGCTGATTGGGGGGGCTTTCTTT.

This sequence joins TRBV5-1 and TRBJ2-2; a possible D gene is TRBD1 (5 bases). V dropped 2 bases and J dropped 1 base, with 9 bases sitting between them. Looked up from germline, CDR1 is SGHRS and CDR2 is YFSETQ. CDR3 length equals 15 residues. CDR3 sequence: CASSLRTQNTGELFF. CDR3 nucleotides: TGCGCCAGCAGCTTACGGACACAGAACACCGGGGAGCTGTTTTTT.

The chain carries TRBV14 and TRBJ2-1, with 9 bases identical to TRBD2. Germline CDR1 is SGHDN and CDR2 is FVKESK. The junction had 9 bases not matched to a gene; V was cut back by 0 bases and J by 3 bases. CDR3 size: 18 residues. CDR3 sequence (DNA): TGTGCCAGCAGCCAAGATTCTATAGCTAGCGGGAACTACAATGAGCAGTTCTTC. As protein: CASSQDSIASGNYNEQFF.

The V gene is TRBV6-5, the J gene TRBJ1-6; D is possibly TRBD1 (6 bases). Trimming removed 0 bases from V and 10 bases from J, with 16 bases in between. Per the germline V gene, CDR1 is MNHEY and CDR2 is SVGAGI. This CDR3 has 16 residues. CDR3 protein: CASSYSLNTGYSPLHF. CDR3 in DNA: TGTGCCAGCAGTTACTCGCTGAACACAGGGTACTCACCCCTCCACTTT.

The gene calls are TRBV4-1 and TRBJ1-4, with 8 bases fitting TRBD1. Germline V gene sequence: CDR1 MGHRA, CDR2 YSYEKL. This CDR3 has 15 amino acids. The V segment lost 4 bases and the J segment 5 bases; nucleotides outside the gene matches: 6. CDR3 sequence (DNA): TGCGCCAGCAGCCCTGGGGACAGGCAAAATGAAAAACTGTTTTTT. This encodes CASSPGDRQNEKLFF.

Points on this clone: Sequence at one end of the junction differs from germline and may be a read error. The chain has TRBV11-1 and TRBJ2-7; tentative D call: TRBD1 (6 bases). Germline CDR1 is SGHAT and CDR2 is FQDESV (reference sequence). The CDR3 is 12 amino acids. The DNA of the CDR3 is TGTGCCAGCAGCTTACAGGGGCCCTCGCTGAACTTC. Amino acids: CASSLQGPSLNF.

The DNA of the CDR3 is TGTGCCAGCAGCTCGGGACATAGGAACACTGAAGCTTTCTTT. It is translated as CASSSGHRNTEAFF. V usage is TRBV7-2 and J usage is TRBJ1-1; tentatively, D is TRBD1 (6 bases). Between the trimmed V and J ends, which lost 4 bases and 1 base, there was a span of 10 bases. The CDR3 length is 14 residues. Germline CDR1 and CDR2: SGHTA and FQGNSA.

CDR3 region: CASSPLAVGTEAFF. The CDR3 bases are TGTGCCAGCAGCCCCCTAGCGGTGGGAACTGAAGCTTTCTTT. This chain connects TRBV3-1 (or the pseudogene TRBV3-2) to TRBJ1-1; D not certain. CDR3 length: 14 residues. V was clipped by 4 bases and J by 5 bases, with 14 bases between them. Germline V CDR1 and CDR2: LGHDT, YNNKEL (reference sequence).

This chain links TRBV24-1 with TRBJ1-5, with no clear D. The germline gives CDR1 KGHDR, CDR2 SFDVKD. The V gene lost 4 bases and the J gene lost 7 bases, with 10 bases spanning the gap. This CDR3 comprises 13 residues. CDR3 nucleotide sequence: TGTGCCACCAGTGAATTCGGAGACCAGCCCCAGCATTTT. Protein: CATSEFGDQPQHF.

This clone was observed once. The chain carries TRBV19 and TRBJ1-4; the D is unclear. Germline V gene sequence: CDR1 LNHDA, CDR2 SQIVND (reference sequence). The CDR3 extends over 14 amino acids. V gave up 5 bases and J gave up 12 bases, with 19 bases separating them. CDR3 sequence reads: CASSQHGTGAELFF. The CDR3 DNA reads TGTGCCAGTAGTCAACACGGTACGGGTGCGGAACTGTTTTTT. The full variable domain, rest sourced from reference TRBV19 and TRBJ1-4, is DGGITQSPKYLFRKEGQNVTLSCEQNLNHDAMYWYRQDPGQGLRLIYYSQIVNDFQKGDIAEGYSVSREKKESFPLTVTSAQKNPTAFYLCASSQHGTGAELFFGSGTQLSVL.

This chain joins TRBV4-3 and TRBJ2-7, with D possibly TRBD1 on 6 matching bases. The V end lost 0 bases, the J end lost 5 bases, and 14 bases lay between the germline ends. Looked up from germline, CDR1 is LGHNA and CDR2 is YSLEER. The CDR3 loop spans 15 amino acids. DNA for the CDR3: TGCGCCAGCAGCCAAGAGGGAAATACAGGGAACGAGCAGTACTTC. Protein product: CASSQEGNTGNEQYF.

J is TRBJ1-1 and V is TRBV5-1, with 11 bases matching TRBD1. This CDR3 contains 14 residues. The junction had 4 bases not matched to a gene; V was cut back by 4 bases and J by 5 bases. Per germline, CDR1 SGHRS and CDR2 YFSETQ. The CDR3 protein is CASSRTGGGTEAFF. The CDR3, as DNA: TGCGCCAGCAGCAGGACAGGGGGCGGTACTGAAGCTTTCTTT.

V is TRBV10-3 and J is TRBJ1-5; 7 bases match TRBD1. V dropped 6 bases and J dropped 9; count of bases not matched to a gene: 8. CDR3 length equals 13 residues. Germline CDR1 reads ENHRY; CDR2 reads SYGVKD. CDR3 in DNA: TGTGCCATCAGCGAAACATCAGGGGGGCCCCAGCATTTT. This encodes CAISETSGGPQHF.

CDR3 residues: CASSFMTLGETQYF. CDR3 DNA sequence: TGTGCCAGCAGCTTTATGACCCTCGGGGAGACCCAGTACTTC. This rearrangement joins TRBV5-6 to TRBJ2-5; D ambiguous. CDR3 length: 14 amino acids. Trimming pared 2 bases from V and 5 bases from J, leaving 13 bases between. Germline V gene lookup returns CDR1 SGHDT and CDR2 YYEEEE.

V gene TRBV3-1 (or the pseudogene TRBV3-2) combines with J gene TRBJ1-3; unclear D gene. V was clipped by 2 bases and J by 1 base, with 6 bases between them. Germline CDR1 and CDR2: LGHDT and YNNKEL (reference sequence). The CDR3 is made up of 14 amino acids. CDR3 sequence (DNA): TGTGCCAGCAGCCAAAGAGGGTCTGGAAACACCATATATTTT. Encoded protein: CASSQRGSGNTIYF.

The gene calls are TRBV18 and TRBJ2-5; 7 bases agree with TRBD1. J gave up 0 bases and V 5 bases, and 3 bases lay outside the gene matches. Germline loops: CDR1 KGHSH, CDR2 LQKENI. This CDR3 region has 14 residues. The CDR3 DNA follows: TGTGCCAGCTCAAAGACAGGGAACCAAGAGACCCAGTACTTC. This sequence encodes CASSKTGNQETQYF.

In DNA form, the CDR3 reads TGTGCCAGCAGCCAGACAGGGGGAAAGGAAAAACTGTTTTTT. It specifies CASSQTGGKEKLFF. The rearrangement uses TRBV6-5 and TRBJ1-4; 9 nucleotides agree with TRBD1. V lost 6 bases and J lost 8; bases outside the gene matches: 7. Germline V gives CDR1 MNHEY, CDR2 SVGAGI. The length of the CDR3 is 14 residues.

This chain links TRBV5-1 with TRBJ2-3; 9 nucleotides line up with TRBD1. Trimming at V came to 8 bases and at J to 1 base, leaving 8 bases not matched to a gene. The CDR3 is 15 amino acids. CDR1 is SGHRS and CDR2 is YFSETQ in the germline V gene. The CDR3 spells CASSSRDRGTDTQYF. CDR3 coding DNA: TGCGCCAGTAGCAGCCGGGACAGGGGCACAGATACGCAGTATTTT. Variable domain in full (rest from reference TRBV5-1 and TRBJ2-3): KAGVTQTPRYLIKTRGQQVTLSCSPISGHRSVSWYQQTPGQGLQFLFEYFSETQRNKGNFPGRFSGRQFSNSRSEMNVSTLELGDSALYLCASSSRDRGTDTQYFGPGTRLTVL.

The chain is built from TRBV3-1 (or the pseudogene TRBV3-2) and TRBJ2-3; tentatively, D is TRBD2 (6 bases). The CDR3 sequence is 17 residues long. Germline values: CDR1 LGHDT, CDR2 YNNKEL (reference sequence). Trimming left V 0 bases short and J 2 bases short, with 15 bases between. The chain's CDR3 is CASSQESPGLHTDTQYF. The CDR3 DNA sequence: TGTGCCAGCAGCCAAGAGTCACCGGGACTCCACACAGATACGCAGTATTTT.

V and J are TRBV6-2 or TRBV6-3 and TRBJ2-5; the match to TRBD2 covers 8 bases. The CDR3 contains 14 residues. With 6 bases clipped from V and 3 bases from J, the junction kept 6 bases outside the gene matches. Germline V lookup: CDR1 MNHEY, CDR2 SVGEGT. Here the CDR3 reads CASSLSGAKETQYF. CDR3 nucleotide sequence: TGTGCCAGCAGCCTTAGCGGGGCTAAAGAGACCCAGTACTTC.

This chain connects TRBV2 to TRBJ2-1, with 9 nucleotides matching TRBD2. The CDR3 spans 17 residues. Unmatched junction bases numbered 15, after V lost 8 bases and J lost 4 bases. Germline V lookup: CDR1 SNHLY, CDR2 FYNNEI. CDR3 in DNA: TGTGCCAGCCGGGGTCCGGCGGGAGGGCCGAGGTACAATGAGCAGTTCTTC. Amino acid sequence: CASRGPAGGPRYNEQFF.

The chain combines TRBV19 with TRBJ2-6, with D perhaps matching TRBD2 (6 bases). V shed 7 bases and J shed 0 bases, with 10 bases lying between them. This CDR3 has 15 residues. The germline gives CDR1 LNHDA, CDR2 SQIVND (reference sequence). This CDR3 is CASKEGLSGANVLTF. The CDR3 DNA sequence: TGTGCCAGTAAGGAGGGTCTCTCTGGGGCCAACGTCCTGACTTTC.

The genes are TRBV5-1 and TRBJ1-1; D gene uncertain. Germline V gene lookup returns CDR1 SGHRS and CDR2 YFSETQ. The ends were cut back, 1 base at V and 5 bases at J, with 9 bases in the middle. The CDR3 totals 13 residues. CDR3 protein: CASSLLGETEAFF. The CDR3 DNA reads as TGCGCCAGCAGCTTGTTGGGAGAGACTGAAGCTTTCTTT.

The V and J genes are TRBV6-5 and TRBJ1-5, with D possibly TRBD1 on 5 matching bases. V was shortened by 7 bases and J by 2 bases, with 15 bases between the two germline ends. This CDR3 region has 15 residues. In germline, CDR1 is MNHEY, CDR2 SVGAGI. The CDR3 DNA reads as TGTGCCAGCACCTGGAGGGGAGCGGGCAATCAGCCCCAGCATTTT. The encoded protein is CASTWRGAGNQPQHF.

This clone was detected once. V gene TRBV28 combines with J gene TRBJ1-1, with no clear D. Germline V gives CDR1 MDHEN, CDR2 SYDVKM. V lost 10 bases, J lost 0 bases, and 6 bases lay in between. CDR3 size: 11 residues. The CDR3 loop reads CATGVNTEAFF. The CDR3 coding sequence is TGTGCCACCGGGGTGAACACTGAAGCTTTCTTT.